This note documents a single T cell receptor beta chain sequence. The antigen is undetermined. The record originates from a study of blood T cells in healthy people across ages. Overall study results and limits: More naive CD4+ cells and higher diversity marked long-lived donors relative to aged donors. While age rose, TCR beta diversity per million T cells dropped in a roughly linear way.

Trimming cost V 2 bases and J 3 bases; bases outside gene matches: 6. This CDR3 has 15 amino acids. Germline V lookup: CDR1 SGHKS, CDR2 YYEKEE (reference sequence). A second PCR, run for about 6 to 12 cycles, used a sample-barcoded 5' primer plus a J-beta primer mix. Individual samples furnished no less than 2.5 million CDR3-containing paired-end reads apiece. TCRdb analysed the 5' RACE reads with MiXCR anew, one entry per CDR3 protein. Here the sample spans 1.5 million to 2 million distinct CDR3 sequences, about 28% being singletons. This chain links TRBV5-5 with TRBJ2-7, with 9 nucleotides matching TRBD2. This TCR derives from a woman younger than 45 in good health. Material: blood. The chain's CDR3 is CASSLVGSGSYEQYF. The CDR3, as DNA: TGTGCCAGCAGCTTAGTTGGTAGCGGGAGCTACGAGCAGTACTTC.